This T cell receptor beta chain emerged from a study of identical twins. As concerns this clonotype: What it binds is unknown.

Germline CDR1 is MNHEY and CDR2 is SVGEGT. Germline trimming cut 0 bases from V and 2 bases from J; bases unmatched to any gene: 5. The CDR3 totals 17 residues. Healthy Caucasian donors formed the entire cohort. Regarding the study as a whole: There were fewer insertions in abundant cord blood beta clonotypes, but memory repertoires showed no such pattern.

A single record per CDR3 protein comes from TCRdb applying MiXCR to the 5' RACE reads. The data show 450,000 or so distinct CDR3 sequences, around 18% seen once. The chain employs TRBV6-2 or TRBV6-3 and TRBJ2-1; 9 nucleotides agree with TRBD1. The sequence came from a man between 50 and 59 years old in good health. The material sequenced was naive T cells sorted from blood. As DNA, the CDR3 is TGTGCCAGCAGTTACTCGATTCGGACAGGGGCCTACAATGAGCAGTTCTTC. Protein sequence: CASSYSIRTGAYNEQFF.